This entry is about one TCR beta chain. The data were taken from a study of blood T cell repertoires in COVID-19. Study details: The United States, Italy and Spain provided the acute and convalescent COVID-19 samples. The cDNA or gDNA used as material had been derived from T cells, B-cell-depleted T cells, or PBMCs.

How the authors handled the data: Cell counts per sample came from amplifying reference gene primers. Only in-frame clones appear in the TCRdb table, and some are missing; sequencing was by immunoSEQ multiplex PCR. Clonal size and the V and J genes are those of that table, whereas D and trimming came from the DNA. The sample consists of tens of thousands of clones, approximately 81% of them appearing once. Germline CDR1 reads SGHNT; CDR2 reads YENEEA. The V segment lost 3 bases and the J segment 5 bases; nucleotides outside the gene matches: 3. This CDR3 is built from 14 residues. The J gene is TRBJ2-5, the V gene TRBV11-3, with TRBD1 matching over 10 bases. The TCR originated in a woman aged 60-70 years with acute or convalescent COVID-19. Sequencing was carried out using peripheral blood. Here the CDR3 DNA reads TGTGCCAGCAGCTTGGACAGGGGGGAGGAGACCCAGTACTTC. Its protein is CASSLDRGEETQYF. Using reference TRBV11-3 and TRBJ2-5 for the parts outside the CDR3, the full variable domain is EAGVVQSPRYKIIEKKQPVAFWCNPISGHNTLYWYLQNLGQGPELLIRYENEEAVDDSQLPKDRFSAERLKGVDSTLKIQPAELGDSAVYLCASSLDRGEETQYFGPGTRLLVL.